This T cell receptor beta chain comes out of a study of blood T cell repertoires in COVID-19. Study overall: Samples came from the United States, Italy and Spain, spanning acute and convalescent COVID-19. The analysed material was cDNA or gDNA that came from T cells, B-cell-depleted T cells, or PBMCs.

Authors' data handling: From reference gene primer amplification, estimates of nucleated cell counts were derived. Data came from immunoSEQ multiplex PCR; TCRdb stores just in-frame clones and leaves some out. The DNA gave D and trimming, while V, J and clone size come from that table. Of 55,000 to 70,000 clones listed, roughly 86% were seen once; the top ten hold 5.5% to 8.5%. Source material: peripheral blood. This clonotype originated in a man between 60 and 75 years old with active or convalescent COVID-19.

CDR3 sequence reads: CASSQDRGPSYEQYF. CDR3 in DNA: TGTGCCAGCAGCCAGGACAGGGGGCCATCCTACGAGCAGTACTTC. This chain uses TRBV7-8 with TRBJ2-7; 11 bases are a match to TRBD1. There are 15 residues in the CDR3. Per the germline V gene, CDR1 is SGHVS and CDR2 is FQNEAQ. J lost 1 base, V lost 5 bases, and 4 bases had no gene match.